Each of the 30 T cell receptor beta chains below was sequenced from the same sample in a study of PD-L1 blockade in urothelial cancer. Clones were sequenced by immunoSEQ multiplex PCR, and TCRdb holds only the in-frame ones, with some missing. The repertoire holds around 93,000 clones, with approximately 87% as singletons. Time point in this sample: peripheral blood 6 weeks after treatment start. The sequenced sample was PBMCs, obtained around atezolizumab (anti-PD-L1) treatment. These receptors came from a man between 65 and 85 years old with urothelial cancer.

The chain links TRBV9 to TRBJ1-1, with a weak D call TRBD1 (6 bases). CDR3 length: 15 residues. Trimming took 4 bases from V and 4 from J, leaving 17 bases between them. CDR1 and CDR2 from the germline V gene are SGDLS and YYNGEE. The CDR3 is CASSLAGGRGTEAFF. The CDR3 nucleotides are TGTGCCAGCAGCCTGGCGGGGGGGCGGGGCACTGAAGCTTTCTTT.

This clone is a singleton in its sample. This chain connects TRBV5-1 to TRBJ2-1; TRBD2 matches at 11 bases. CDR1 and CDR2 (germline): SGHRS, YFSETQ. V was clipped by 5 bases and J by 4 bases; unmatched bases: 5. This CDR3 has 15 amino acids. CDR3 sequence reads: CASSRTSGPYNEQFF. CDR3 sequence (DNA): TGCGCCAGCAGTCGGACTAGCGGGCCGTACAATGAGCAGTTCTTC.

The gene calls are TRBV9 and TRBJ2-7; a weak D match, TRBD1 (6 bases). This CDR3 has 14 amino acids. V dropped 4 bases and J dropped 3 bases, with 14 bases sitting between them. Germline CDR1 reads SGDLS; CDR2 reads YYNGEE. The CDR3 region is CASSPRTAHYEQYF. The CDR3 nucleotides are TGTGCCAGCAGCCCCCGGACAGCGCACTACGAGCAGTACTTC.

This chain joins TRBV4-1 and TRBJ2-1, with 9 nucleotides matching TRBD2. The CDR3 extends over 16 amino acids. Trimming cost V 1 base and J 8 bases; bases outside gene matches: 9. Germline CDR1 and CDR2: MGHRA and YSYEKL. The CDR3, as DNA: TGCGCCAGCAGCCAAGTGGGCCGCGGGGGGGTTTATGAGCAGTTCTTC. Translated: CASSQVGRGGVYEQFF.

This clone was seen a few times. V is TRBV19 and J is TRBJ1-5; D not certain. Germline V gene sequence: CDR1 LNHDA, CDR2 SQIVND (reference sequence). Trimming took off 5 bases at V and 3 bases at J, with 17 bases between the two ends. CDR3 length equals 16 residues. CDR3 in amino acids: CASSADPGIPNQPQHF. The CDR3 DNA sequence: TGTGCCAGTAGTGCCGACCCCGGGATACCCAATCAGCCCCAGCATTTT.

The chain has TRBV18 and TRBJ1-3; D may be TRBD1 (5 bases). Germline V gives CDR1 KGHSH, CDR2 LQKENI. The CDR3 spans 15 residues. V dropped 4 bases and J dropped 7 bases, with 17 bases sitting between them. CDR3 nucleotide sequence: TGTGCCAGCTCACGCGAAGCAGGGCTGCGGAACACCATATATTTT. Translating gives CASSREAGLRNTIYF. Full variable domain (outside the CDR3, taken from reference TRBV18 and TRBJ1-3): NAGVMQNPRHLVRRRGQEARLRCSPMKGHSHVYWYRQLPEEGLKFMVYLQKENIIDESGMPKERFSAEFPKEGPSILRIQQVVRGDSAAYFCASSREAGLRNTIYFGEGSWLTVV.

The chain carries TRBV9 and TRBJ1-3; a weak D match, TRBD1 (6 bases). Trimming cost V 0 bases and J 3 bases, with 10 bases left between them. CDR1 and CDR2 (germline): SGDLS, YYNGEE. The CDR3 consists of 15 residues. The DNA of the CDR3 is TGTGCCAGCAGCGTAGAGGGCAGGGGTGGAAACACCATATATTTT. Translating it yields CASSVEGRGGNTIYF.

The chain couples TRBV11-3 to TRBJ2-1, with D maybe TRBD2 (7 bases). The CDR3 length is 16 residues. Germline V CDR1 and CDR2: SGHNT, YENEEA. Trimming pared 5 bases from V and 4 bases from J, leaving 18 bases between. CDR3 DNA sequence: TGTGCCAGCAGCCCAGGGGCGGGGGCATCGTACAATGAGCAGTTCTTC. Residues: CASSPGAGASYNEQFF.

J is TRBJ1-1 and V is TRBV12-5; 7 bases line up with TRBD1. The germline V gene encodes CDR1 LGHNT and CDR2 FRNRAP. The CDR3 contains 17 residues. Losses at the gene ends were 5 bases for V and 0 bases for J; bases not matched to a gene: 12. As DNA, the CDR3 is TGTGCTAGTGGTCCCCGCCGAGGGGGACAGATGAACACTGAAGCTTTCTTT. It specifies CASGPRRGGQMNTEAFF.

CDR3 residues: CASSGTSGGAREQYF. CDR3 coding DNA: TGTGCCAGCAGCGGGACTAGCGGGGGGGCGAGGGAGCAGTACTTC. The chain is built from TRBV2 and TRBJ2-7, with 16 bases matching TRBD2. The CDR3 totals 15 residues. Per the germline V gene, CDR1 is SNHLY and CDR2 is FYNNEI. V lost 6 bases and J lost 7; bases outside the gene matches: 6.

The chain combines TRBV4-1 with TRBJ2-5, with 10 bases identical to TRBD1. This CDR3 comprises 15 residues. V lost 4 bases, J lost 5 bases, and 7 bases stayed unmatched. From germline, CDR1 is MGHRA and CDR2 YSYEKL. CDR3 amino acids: CASSPGQGDRETQYF. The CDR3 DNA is TGCGCCAGCAGCCCCGGACAGGGGGACCGGGAGACCCAGTACTTC.

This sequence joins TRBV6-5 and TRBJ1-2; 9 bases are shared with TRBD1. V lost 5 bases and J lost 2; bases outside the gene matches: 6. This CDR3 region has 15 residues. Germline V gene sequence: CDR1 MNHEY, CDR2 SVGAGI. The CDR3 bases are TGTGCCAGCAGTCAGTCGACAGGGGGAAACTATGGCTACACCTTC. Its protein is CASSQSTGGNYGYTF.

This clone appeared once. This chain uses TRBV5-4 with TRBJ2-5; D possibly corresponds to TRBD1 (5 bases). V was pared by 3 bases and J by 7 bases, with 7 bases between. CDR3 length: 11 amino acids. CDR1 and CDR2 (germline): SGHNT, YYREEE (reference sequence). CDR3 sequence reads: CASSWGWTQYF. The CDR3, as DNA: TGTGCCAGCAGCTGGGGCTGGACCCAGTACTTC.

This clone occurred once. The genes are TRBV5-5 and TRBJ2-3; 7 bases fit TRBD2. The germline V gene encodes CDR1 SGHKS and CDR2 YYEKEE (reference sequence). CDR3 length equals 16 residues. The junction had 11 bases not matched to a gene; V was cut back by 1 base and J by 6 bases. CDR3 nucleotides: TGTGCCAGCAGCTTGTTACGGGGAGGGGTTGAGGATACGCAGTATTTT. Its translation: CASSLLRGGVEDTQYF.

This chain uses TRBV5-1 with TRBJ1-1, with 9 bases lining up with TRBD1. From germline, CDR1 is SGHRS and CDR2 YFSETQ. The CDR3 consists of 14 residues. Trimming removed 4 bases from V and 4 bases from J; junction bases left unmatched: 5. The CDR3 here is CASSPGTGSTEAFF. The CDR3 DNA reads TGCGCCAGCAGCCCTGGGACAGGGAGCACTGAAGCTTTCTTT.

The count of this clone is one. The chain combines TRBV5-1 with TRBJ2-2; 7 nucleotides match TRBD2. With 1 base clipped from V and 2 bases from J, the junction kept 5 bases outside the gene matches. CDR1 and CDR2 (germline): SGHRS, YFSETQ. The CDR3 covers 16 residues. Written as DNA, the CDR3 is TGCGCCAGCAGCTTGCTATTAGCGGGTAACACCGGGGAGCTGTTTTTT. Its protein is CASSLLLAGNTGELFF.

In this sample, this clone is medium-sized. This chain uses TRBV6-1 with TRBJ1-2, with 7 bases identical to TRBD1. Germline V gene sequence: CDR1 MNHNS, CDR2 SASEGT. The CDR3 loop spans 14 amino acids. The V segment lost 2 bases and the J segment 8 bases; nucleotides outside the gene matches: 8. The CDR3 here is CASSERQGSRGYTF. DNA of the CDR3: TGTGCCAGCAGTGAAAGACAGGGCAGTCGGGGCTACACCTTC.

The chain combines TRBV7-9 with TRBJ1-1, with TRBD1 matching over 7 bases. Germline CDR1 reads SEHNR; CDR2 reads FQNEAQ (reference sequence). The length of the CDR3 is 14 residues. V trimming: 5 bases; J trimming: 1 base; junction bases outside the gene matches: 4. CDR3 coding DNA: TGTGCCAGCAGCCTACAGGGGAGGAACACTGAAGCTTTCTTT. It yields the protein CASSLQGRNTEAFF.

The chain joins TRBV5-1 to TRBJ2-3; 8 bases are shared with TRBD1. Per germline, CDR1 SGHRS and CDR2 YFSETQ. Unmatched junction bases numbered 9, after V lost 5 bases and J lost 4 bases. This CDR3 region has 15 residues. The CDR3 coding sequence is TGCGCCAGCAGAGCAAACAACAGGGGGGCAGATACGCAGTATTTT. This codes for CASRANNRGADTQYF.

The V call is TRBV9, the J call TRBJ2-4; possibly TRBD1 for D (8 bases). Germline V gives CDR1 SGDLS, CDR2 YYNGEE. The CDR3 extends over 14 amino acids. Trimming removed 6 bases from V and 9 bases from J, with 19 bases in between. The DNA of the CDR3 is TGTGCCAGCAACCAGGGGGCGGGGGAGAGCATTCAGTACTTC. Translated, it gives CASNQGAGESIQYF.

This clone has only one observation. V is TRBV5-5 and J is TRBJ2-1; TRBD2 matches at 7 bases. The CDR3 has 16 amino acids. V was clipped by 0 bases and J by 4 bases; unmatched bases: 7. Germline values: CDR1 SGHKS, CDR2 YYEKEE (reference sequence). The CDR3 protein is CASSLDLAVKYNEQFF. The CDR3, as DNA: TGTGCCAGCAGCTTGGATCTAGCGGTTAAATACAATGAGCAGTTCTTC.

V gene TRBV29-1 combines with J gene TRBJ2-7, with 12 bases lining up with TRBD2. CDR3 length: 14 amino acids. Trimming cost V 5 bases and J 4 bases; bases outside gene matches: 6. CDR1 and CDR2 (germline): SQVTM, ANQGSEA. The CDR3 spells CSVSSGRAVYEQYF. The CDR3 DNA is TGCAGCGTTTCTAGCGGGAGGGCGGTGTACGAGCAGTACTTC.

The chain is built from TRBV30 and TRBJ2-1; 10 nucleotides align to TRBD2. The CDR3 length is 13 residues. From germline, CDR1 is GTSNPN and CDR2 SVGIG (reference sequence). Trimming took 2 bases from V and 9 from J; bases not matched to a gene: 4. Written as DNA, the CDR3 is TGTGCCTGGAGTAGTCTAGCGGGAGTTGAGCAGTTCTTC. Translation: CAWSSLAGVEQFF.

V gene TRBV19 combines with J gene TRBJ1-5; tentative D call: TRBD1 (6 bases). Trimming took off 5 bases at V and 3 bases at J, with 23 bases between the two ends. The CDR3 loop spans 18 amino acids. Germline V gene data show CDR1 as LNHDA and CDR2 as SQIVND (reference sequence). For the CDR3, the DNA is TGTGCCAGTAGTCGCCTCCTCCGGGACACCAATTCCAATCAGCCCCAGCATTTT. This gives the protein CASSRLLRDTNSNQPQHF.

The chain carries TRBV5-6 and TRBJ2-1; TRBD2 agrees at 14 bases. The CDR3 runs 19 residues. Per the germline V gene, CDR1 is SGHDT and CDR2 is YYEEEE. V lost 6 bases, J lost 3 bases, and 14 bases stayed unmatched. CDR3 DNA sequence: TGTGCCAGCAACCCGGGACTAGCGGGGGCCCCAGCGGTCTACAATGAGCAGTTCTTC. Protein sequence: CASNPGLAGAPAVYNEQFF.

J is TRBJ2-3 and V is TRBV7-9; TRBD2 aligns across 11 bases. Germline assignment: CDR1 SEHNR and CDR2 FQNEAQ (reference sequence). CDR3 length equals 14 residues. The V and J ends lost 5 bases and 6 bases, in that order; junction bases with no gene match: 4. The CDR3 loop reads CASSHSGRADTQYF. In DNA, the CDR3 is TGTGCCAGCAGCCATAGCGGGAGGGCGGATACGCAGTATTTT.

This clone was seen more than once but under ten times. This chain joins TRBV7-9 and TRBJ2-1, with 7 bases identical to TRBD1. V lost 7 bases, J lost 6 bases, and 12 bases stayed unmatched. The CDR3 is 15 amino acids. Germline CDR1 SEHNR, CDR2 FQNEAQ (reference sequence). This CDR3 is CASTIGGQTFNEQFF. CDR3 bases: TGTGCCAGCACCATTGGGGGACAGACATTCAATGAGCAGTTCTTC.

The DNA for the CDR3 is TGTGCCTGGAGCCTGGGATTAGCGGGAGGGGGGAACGAGCAGTACTTC. Translation gives CAWSLGLAGGGNEQYF. The chain carries TRBV30 and TRBJ2-7; 11 bases map to TRBD2. Germline CDR1 is GTSNPN and CDR2 is SVGIG (reference sequence). V dropped 3 bases and J dropped 5; count of bases not matched to a gene: 12. This CDR3 spans 16 amino acids.

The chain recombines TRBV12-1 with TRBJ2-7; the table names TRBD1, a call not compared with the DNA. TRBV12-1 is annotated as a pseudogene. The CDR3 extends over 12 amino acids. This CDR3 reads CASIEDSYEQYF. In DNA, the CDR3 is TGTGCCAGCATCGAGGACAGCTACGAGCAGTACTTC.

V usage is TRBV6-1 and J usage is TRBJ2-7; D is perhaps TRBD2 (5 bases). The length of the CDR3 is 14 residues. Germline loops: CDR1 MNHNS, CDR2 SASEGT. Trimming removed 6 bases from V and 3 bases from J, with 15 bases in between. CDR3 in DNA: TGTGCCAGCAGCCCGACTACCCAAGTCTACGAGCAGTACTTC. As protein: CASSPTTQVYEQYF.